These 20 T cell receptor beta chains were sequenced from one sample in a study of blood T cell repertoires in COVID-19. Using immunoSEQ multiplex PCR, the repertoire was profiled, and TCRdb retains in-frame clones only, with some absent. The sample yields some 78,000 clones, around nine tenths seen once. The sequencing input was peripheral blood. The receptor set was obtained from a man aged 45-65 years with active or convalescent COVID-19.

The chain is built from TRBV7-2 and TRBJ2-3; 9 bases are a match to TRBD1. The V gene's germline CDR1 is SGHTA and CDR2 FQGNSA. The CDR3 is made up of 15 amino acids. Trimming cost V 6 bases and J 1 base; bases outside gene matches: 5. The CDR3 region has the DNA TGTGCCAGCAGTACCGGGACAGGGCGCACAGATACGCAGTATTTT. Translated: CASSTGTGRTDTQYF.

This clone appeared a single time. The chain has TRBV10-3 and TRBJ1-2; weak D call: TRBD1 (6 bases). The CDR3 consists of 13 residues. Germline V lookup: CDR1 ENHRY, CDR2 SYGVKD. The V end lost 2 bases, the J end lost 3 bases, and 7 bases lay between the germline ends. The CDR3 protein is CAISEGQHYGYTF. In nucleotides, the CDR3 is TGTGCCATCAGTGAGGGACAGCACTATGGCTACACCTTC.

J is TRBJ2-3 and V is TRBV7-2, with 9 bases aligning to TRBD2. The V gene end was trimmed by 2 bases and the J gene end by 7 bases; junction bases not matched to a gene: 10. Looked up from germline, CDR1 is SGHTA and CDR2 is FQGNSA. CDR3 length: 16 amino acids. DNA for the CDR3: TGTGCCAGCAGCTTAAGCCTAGCGGGGACCCAGAATACGCAGTATTTT. It yields the protein CASSLSLAGTQNTQYF.

The gene calls are TRBV2 and TRBJ1-6; D gene ambiguous. V lost 1 base to trimming and J lost 5 bases, with 9 bases between them. The CDR3 loop spans 15 amino acids. CDR1 and CDR2 from the germline V gene are SNHLY and FYNNEI. CDR3 DNA sequence: TGTGCCAGCAGTGAAGGAGGGATCAATAATTCACCCCTCCACTTT. Amino acids: CASSEGGINNSPLHF.

This chain links TRBV3-1 (or the pseudogene TRBV3-2) with TRBJ2-1; 12 nucleotides agree with TRBD2. The CDR3 sequence is 13 residues long. The germline V gene has CDR1 LGHDT and CDR2 YNNKEL (reference sequence). Trimming took 6 bases from V and 7 from J; bases not matched to a gene: 1. CDR3 protein: CASRLAGGNEQFF. CDR3 in DNA: TGTGCCAGCAGGCTAGCGGGGGGGAATGAGCAGTTCTTC.

In this sample, this clone turned up a few times. The rearrangement joins TRBV11-2 to TRBJ2-3; no definite D call. Trimming left V 1 base short and J 0 bases short, with 20 bases between. The CDR3 length is 19 residues. Per the germline V gene, CDR1 is SGHAT and CDR2 is FQNNGV. The CDR3 bases are TGTGCCAGCAGCTTAGGAAAAGGTGAAGCAATGACTAGCACAGATACGCAGTATTTT. Translating gives CASSLGKGEAMTSTDTQYF.

This clone was seen only once. The chain joins TRBV6-2 or TRBV6-3 to TRBJ2-7; TRBD2 matches 15 bases. V was pared by 4 bases and J by 0 bases, with 7 bases of the junction left unmatched. Germline CDR1 MNHEY, CDR2 SVGEGT. This CDR3 has 18 amino acids. DNA of the CDR3: TGTGCCAGCAGTTGGGGGACTAGCGGGGGGCCCAGCTCCTACGAGCAGTACTTC. This encodes CASSWGTSGGPSSYEQYF.

V is TRBV7-2 and J is TRBJ2-6; possibly TRBD2 for D (7 bases). The CDR3 runs to 17 residues. The V and J ends lost 2 bases and 0 bases respectively, with 11 bases between them. The germline V gene has CDR1 SGHTA and CDR2 FQGNSA. The CDR3 region is CASSLQGTTSGANVLTF. The CDR3 region has the DNA TGTGCCAGCAGCTTACAGGGGACTACCTCTGGGGCCAACGTCCTGACTTTC. Full variable domain (rest looked up from reference TRBV7-2 and TRBJ2-6): GAGVSQSPSNKVTEKGKDVELRCDPISGHTALYWYRQSLGQGLEFLIYFQGNSAPDKSGLPSDRFSAERTGGSVSTLTIQRTQQEDSAVYLCASSLQGTTSGANVLTFGAGSRLTVL.

This clone has only one observation. The chain joins TRBV28 to TRBJ1-3; D might be TRBD1 (5 bases). The V and J ends lost 4 bases and 9 bases respectively, with 13 bases between them. The CDR3 length is 13 residues. The V gene's germline CDR1 is MDHEN and CDR2 SYDVKM. The CDR3 loop reads CASSSHQGGTIYF. CDR3 DNA sequence: TGTGCCAGCAGTTCCCATCAGGGAGGCACCATATATTTT.

This clone showed up just a few times. The V and J genes are TRBV6-6 and TRBJ2-7, with 9 bases lining up with TRBD1. Germline CDR1 and CDR2: MNHNY and SVGAGI (reference sequence). After removal of 6 bases from V and 1 base from J, the junction contained 4 bases not matched to a gene. The CDR3 length is 14 residues. The CDR3 region is CASSGTGKSYEQYF. CDR3 in DNA: TGTGCCAGCAGCGGGACAGGGAAGTCCTACGAGCAGTACTTC.

The chain is built from TRBV24-1 and TRBJ2-1; 14 bases fit TRBD2. Unmatched junction bases numbered 1, after V lost 10 bases and J lost 0 bases. Per germline, CDR1 KGHDR and CDR2 SFDVKD. The CDR3 length is 15 residues. CDR3 sequence reads: CATGLAGASYNEQFF. Written as DNA, the CDR3 is TGTGCCACGGGACTAGCGGGGGCCTCCTACAATGAGCAGTTCTTC.

This clone was counted a few times. This rearrangement joins TRBV10-2 to TRBJ1-1; D ambiguous. The CDR3 has 12 residues. Between the trimmed V and J ends, which lost 2 bases and 3 bases, there was a span of 4 bases. Germline CDR1 is WSHSY and CDR2 is SAAADI. As DNA, the CDR3 is TGCGCCAGCAGTGAGCCCGACACTGAAGCTTTCTTT. It yields the protein CASSEPDTEAFF.

The rearrangement links TRBV6-5 to TRBJ2-7; weak D call: TRBD2 (7 bases). Per the germline V gene, CDR1 is MNHEY and CDR2 is SVGAGI. There are 11 residues in the CDR3. Trimming stripped 7 bases from V and 5 bases from J, with 9 bases between. The CDR3 DNA sequence: TGTGCCAGCAAAGGGGGGGACGAGCAGTACTTC. This codes for CASKGGDEQYF.

The chain couples TRBV12-3 or TRBV12-4 to TRBJ2-1; 8 bases are a match to TRBD2. The CDR3 has 12 amino acids. J lost 7 bases, V lost 6 bases, and 2 bases had no gene match. The CDR3 nucleotides read TGTGCCAGCAGATCGGGGGGGAATGAGCAGTTCTTC. Encoded protein: CASRSGGNEQFF.

The chain has TRBV19 and TRBJ2-2; no firm D call. This CDR3 is 15 amino acids long. The V gene lost 6 bases and the J gene lost 0 bases, with 11 bases spanning the gap. Germline V CDR1 and CDR2: LNHDA, SQIVND (reference sequence). The CDR3 nucleotides read TGTGCCAGTAGGTCCAGGATCCCGAACACCGGGGAGCTGTTTTTT. Translation gives CASRSRIPNTGELFF.

The chain carries TRBV7-2 and TRBJ2-1; tentative D call: TRBD2 (7 bases). This CDR3 region has 14 residues. V was trimmed by 3 bases and J by 7 bases, leaving 13 bases between them. Germline assignment: CDR1 SGHTA and CDR2 FQGNSA. The CDR3 sequence is CASSFVGRGNEQFF. In DNA form, the CDR3 reads TGTGCCAGCAGCTTTGTGGGGAGGGGGAATGAGCAGTTCTTC.

Only a few counts were recorded for this clone. The genes are TRBV7-8 and TRBJ1-5; 7 nucleotides line up with TRBD1. CDR3 length: 16 amino acids. The trim removed 3 bases at V and 2 bases at J, leaving 7 bases unmatched. The germline V gene encodes CDR1 SGHVS and CDR2 FQNEAQ. The CDR3 DNA reads as TGTGCCAGCAGCTTCGGGTCAGGGGGTGGCAATCAGCCCCAGCATTTT. It translates to CASSFGSGGGNQPQHF.

The gene calls are TRBV20-1 and TRBJ2-4; TRBD2 matches at 14 bases. The CDR3 has 11 residues. J gave up 13 bases and V 5 bases, and 1 base lay outside the gene matches. CDR1 DFQATT and CDR2 SNEGSKA come from the germline V gene (reference sequence). The CDR3 bases are TGCAGTGCTGGGACTAGCGGGGGCCAGTACTTC. Translation gives CSAGTSGGQYF.

The rearrangement uses TRBV19 and TRBJ2-7; possible D gene TRBD2, 6 bases. The V gene's germline CDR1 is LNHDA and CDR2 SQIVND (reference sequence). CDR3 length equals 15 residues. V gave up 3 bases and J gave up 1 base, with 13 bases separating them. CDR3 nucleotide sequence: TGTGCCAGTAGTATGGGTAGCGGCCCTTCCTACGAGCAGTACTTC. It encodes CASSMGSGPSYEQYF.

V gene TRBV15 combines with J gene TRBJ2-1; 8 bases match TRBD1. From germline, CDR1 is LNHNV and CDR2 YYDKDF (reference sequence). Trimming removed 4 bases from V and 10 bases from J; junction bases left unmatched: 6. CDR3 length: 13 amino acids. The DNA for the CDR3 is TGTGCCACCAGCACAGACAGGGGTAGGGAGCAGTTCTTC. Amino acids: CATSTDRGREQFF.